This T cell receptor (beta chain) was documented in a study of T cell responses to AZD1222 COVID-19 vaccine. Sequencing used immunoSEQ multiplex PCR; TCRdb keeps in-frame clones, though not all of them. This table has some 200,000 clones, around 94% appearing once. Trimming took 0 bases from V and 5 from J, leaving 11 bases between them. Germline loops: CDR1 LNHDA, CDR2 SQIVND (reference sequence). This CDR3 has 14 residues. This TCR was sampled from an adult in good health. The chain carries TRBV19 and TRBJ2-7; D is possibly TRBD2 (6 bases). Material: peripheral blood, obtained on day 0 of AZD1222 vaccination. For the CDR3, the DNA is TGTGCCAGTAGTATAGATCTGGGACTGAACGAGCAGTACTTC. This encodes CASSIDLGLNEQYF.